This note documents a single T cell receptor (beta chain) sequence. V was trimmed by 1 base and J by 4 bases, leaving 11 bases between them. CDR1 and CDR2 (germline): MGHRA, YSYEKL. The length of the CDR3 is 14 residues. This record belongs to a study of T cell responses to AZD1222 COVID-19 vaccine. As for the study in general: Second-dose intervals of approximately 4 or approximately 12 weeks were pooled.

TCRdb's table, derived via immunoSEQ multiplex PCR, lists solely in-frame clones and lacks some. This table holds some 130,000 clones, about nine tenths found once. The source of this sequence is an adult in good health. The chain uses TRBV4-1 and TRBJ2-7; D unclear. Sample: peripheral blood, taken on day 0 of AZD1222 vaccination. This chain's CDR3 is CASSQGDSVYEQYF. CDR3 nucleotides: TGCGCCAGCAGCCAAGGTGACTCAGTTTACGAGCAGTACTTC.